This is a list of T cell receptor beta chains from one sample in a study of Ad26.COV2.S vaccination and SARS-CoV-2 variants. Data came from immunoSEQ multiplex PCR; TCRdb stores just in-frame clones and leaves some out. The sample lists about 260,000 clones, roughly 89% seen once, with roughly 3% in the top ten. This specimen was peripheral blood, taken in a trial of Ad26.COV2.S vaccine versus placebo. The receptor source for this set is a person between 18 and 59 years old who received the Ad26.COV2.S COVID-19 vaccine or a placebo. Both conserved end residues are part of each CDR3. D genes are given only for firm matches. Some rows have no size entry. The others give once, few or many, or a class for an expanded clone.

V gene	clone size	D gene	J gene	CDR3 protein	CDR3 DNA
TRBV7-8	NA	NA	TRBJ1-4	CASSLGAGNEKLFF	TGTGCCAGCAGCTTAGGAGCCGGTAATGAAAAACTGTTTTTT
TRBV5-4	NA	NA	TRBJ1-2	CASSLFRGLRSPPNYGYTF	TGTGCCAGCAGCTTGTTTAGAGGGCTAAGGTCCCCGCCTAACTATGGCTACACCTTC
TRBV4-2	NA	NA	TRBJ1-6	CASSQWAGTQNSPLHF	TGTGCCAGCAGCCAGTGGGCGGGAACCCAGAATTCACCCCTCCACTTT
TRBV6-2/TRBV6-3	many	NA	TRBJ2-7	CASSYAGQTYEQYF	TGTGCCAGCAGTTACGCGGGACAGACCTACGAGCAGTACTTC
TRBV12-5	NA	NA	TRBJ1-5	CASGLDPGTRHNQPQHF	TGTGCTAGTGGTTTAGATCCCGGGACCCGACACAATCAGCCCCAGCATTTT
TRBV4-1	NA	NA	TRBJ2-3	CASSQHGTSADTQYF	TGCGCCAGCAGCCAACACGGGACATCAGCAGATACGCAGTATTTT
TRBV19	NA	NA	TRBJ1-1	CASSGGLATEAFF	TGTGCCAGTAGTGGGGGGCTCGCGACTGAAGCTTTCTTT
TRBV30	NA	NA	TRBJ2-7	CAESRDNPYEQYF	TGTGCCGAGAGCCGGGATAACCCCTACGAGCAGTACTTC
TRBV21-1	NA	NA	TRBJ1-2	CASILSSFNSYGYTF	TGTGCTAGCATCCTGAGCAGCTTTAATTCCTATGGCTACACCTTC
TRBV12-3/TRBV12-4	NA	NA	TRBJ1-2	CASSQVYKYGYTF	TGTGCCAGCAGCCAGGTATATAAGTATGGCTACACCTTC
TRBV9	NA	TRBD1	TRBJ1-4	CASSVGPGQSNEKLFF	TGTGCCAGCAGTGTAGGACCGGGACAGTCTAATGAAAAACTGTTTTTT
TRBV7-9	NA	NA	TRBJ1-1	CASSLVRGAYGTEAFF	TGTGCCAGCAGCTTAGTACGGGGGGCTTACGGCACTGAAGCTTTCTTT
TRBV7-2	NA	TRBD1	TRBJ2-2	CASSLRTGAVTGELFF	TGTGCCAGCAGCTTAAGGACAGGGGCGGTAACCGGGGAGCTGTTTTTT
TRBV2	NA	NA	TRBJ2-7	CASRDLSSYEQYF	TGTGCCAGCAGGGACCTTAGCTCCTACGAGCAGTACTTC
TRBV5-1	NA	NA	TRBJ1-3	CASSLDPGGNTIYF	TGCGCCAGCAGCTTGGATCCAGGGGGAAACACCATATATTTT
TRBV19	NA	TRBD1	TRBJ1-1	CASSLTGGGTEAFF	TGTGCCAGTAGTCTCACAGGGGGTGGCACTGAAGCTTTCTTT
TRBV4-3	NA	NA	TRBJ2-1	CASSQDLADEQFF	TGCGCCAGCAGCCAAGATCTAGCTGATGAGCAGTTCTTC
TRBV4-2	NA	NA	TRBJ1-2	CASSQEGGYTF	TGTGCCAGCAGCCAAGAGGGAGGCTACACCTTC
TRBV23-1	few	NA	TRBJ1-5	CASSWGQPQHF	TGCGCCAGCAGTTGGGGGCAGCCCCAGCATTTT
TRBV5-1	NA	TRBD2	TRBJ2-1	CASSLTSGSIFYNEQFF	TGCGCCAGCAGCCTTACTAGCGGGAGTATTTTCTACAATGAGCAGTTCTTC
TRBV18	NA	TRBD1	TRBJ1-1	CASSPFDRVNTEAFF	TGTGCCAGCTCACCCTTTGACAGGGTGAACACTGAAGCTTTCTTT
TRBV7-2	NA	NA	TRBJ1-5	CASSLGLNSNQPQHF	TGTGCCAGCAGCTTAGGACTGAATAGCAATCAGCCCCAGCATTTT
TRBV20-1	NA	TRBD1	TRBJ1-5	CSASITGQGNQPQHF	TGCAGTGCTAGTATAACGGGACAGGGCAATCAGCCCCAGCATTTT
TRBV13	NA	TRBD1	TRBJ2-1	CASSWGTANEQFF	TGTGCCAGCAGCTGGGGGACAGCAAATGAGCAGTTCTTC
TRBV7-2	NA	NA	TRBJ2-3	CASSPVGASGTDTQYF	TGTGCCAGCAGCCCAGTAGGGGCTAGCGGCACAGATACGCAGTATTTT
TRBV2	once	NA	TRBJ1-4	CASIWTTATNEKLFF	TGTGCCAGCATTTGGACAACCGCAACTAATGAAAAACTGTTTTTT
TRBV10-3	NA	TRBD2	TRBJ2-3	CAISAGLAGGDTQYF	TGTGCCATCAGTGCGGGACTAGCGGGAGGAGATACGCAGTATTTT
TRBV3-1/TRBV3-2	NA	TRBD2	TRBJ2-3	CASSSLAGGSTDTQYF	TGTGCCAGCAGCTCCTTAGCGGGGGGCAGCACAGATACGCAGTATTTT
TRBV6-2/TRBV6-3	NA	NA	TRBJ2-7	CASSRLDTYEQYF	TGTGCCAGCAGCCGACTAGATACCTACGAGCAGTACTTC
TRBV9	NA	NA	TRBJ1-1	CASSVGANTEAFF	TGTGCCAGCAGCGTAGGAGCAAACACTGAAGCTTTCTTT
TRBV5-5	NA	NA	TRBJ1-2	CASSLRQELYGYTF	TGTGCCAGCAGCTTGCGACAGGAGCTCTATGGCTACACCTTC
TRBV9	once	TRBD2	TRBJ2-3	CASSGDGRGPDTQYF	TGTGCCAGCAGCGGGGACGGGAGGGGCCCAGATACGCAGTATTTT
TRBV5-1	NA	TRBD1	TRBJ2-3	CASRPQGAGITDTQYF	TGCGCCAGCAGGCCACAGGGGGCAGGGATAACAGATACGCAGTATTTT
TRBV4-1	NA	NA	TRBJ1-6	CASSQEPRSNSPLHF	TGCGCCAGCAGCCAAGAACCCCGGAGTAATTCACCCCTCCACTTT
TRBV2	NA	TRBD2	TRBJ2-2	CASSVGLAGVIVGELFF	TGTGCCAGCAGTGTCGGACTAGCGGGAGTCATAGTCGGGGAGCTGTTTTTT
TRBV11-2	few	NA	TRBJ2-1	CASSLDWLGHSYNEQFF	TGTGCCAGCAGCTTAGATTGGTTGGGACATTCCTACAATGAGCAGTTCTTC
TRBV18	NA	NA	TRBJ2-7	CASSPGQVHSDEQYF	TGTGCCAGCTCACCAGGTCAGGTTCATTCCGACGAGCAGTACTTC
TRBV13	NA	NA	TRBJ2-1	CATGPAPSSYNEQFF	TGTGCCACAGGGCCGGCACCGAGCTCCTACAATGAGCAGTTCTTC
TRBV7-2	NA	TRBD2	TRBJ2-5	CASSSRLAGVETQYF	TGTGCCAGCAGCTCACGTCTAGCGGGGGTAGAGACCCAGTACTTC
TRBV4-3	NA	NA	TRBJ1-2	CASSQGVGSGYTF	TGCGCCAGCAGCCAAGGGGTGGGTTCAGGCTACACCTTC
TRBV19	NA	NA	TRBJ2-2	CASSMSYGELFF	TGTGCCAGTAGTATGTCGTACGGGGAGCTGTTTTTT
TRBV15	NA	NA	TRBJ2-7	CATSRDRGPYEQYF	TGTGCCACCAGCAGAGACAGGGGCCCCTACGAGCAGTACTTC
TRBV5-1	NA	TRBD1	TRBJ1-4	CASSPQGADEKLFF	TGCGCCAGCAGCCCACAGGGGGCCGATGAAAAACTGTTTTTT
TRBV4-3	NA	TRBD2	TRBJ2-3	CASSREGLAGGTDTQYF	TGCGCCAGCAGCCGGGAAGGACTAGCGGGGGGCACAGATACGCAGTATTTT
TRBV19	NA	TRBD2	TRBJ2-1	CASSILASGGDGEQFF	TGTGCCAGTAGTATTTTGGCGAGCGGGGGGGACGGTGAGCAGTTCTTC
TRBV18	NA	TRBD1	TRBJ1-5	CASSPAGGQTENQPQHF	TGTGCCAGCTCACCGGCAGGGGGGCAGACCGAAAATCAGCCCCAGCATTTT
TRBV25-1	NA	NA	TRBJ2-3	CASSGIGSDTQYF	TGTGCCAGCAGTGGAATAGGGTCAGATACGCAGTATTTT
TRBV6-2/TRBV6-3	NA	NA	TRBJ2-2	CASSFPYTGELFF	TGTGCCAGCAGTTTCCCCTACACCGGGGAGCTGTTTTTT
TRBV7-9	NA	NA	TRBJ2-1	CASSLALAEGEQFF	TGTGCCAGCAGCTTAGCATTGGCAGAGGGTGAGCAGTTCTTC
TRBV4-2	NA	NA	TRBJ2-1	CASSQDSQSLRFF	TGTGCCAGCAGCCAAGATTCCCAAAGTTTACGGTTCTTC
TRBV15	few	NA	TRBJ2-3	CATSRGTAPDTQYF	TGTGCCACCAGCAGAGGGACAGCCCCAGATACGCAGTATTTT
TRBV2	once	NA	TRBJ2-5	CASSVGLIETQYF	TGTGCCAGCAGTGTAGGGTTAATAGAGACCCAGTACTTC
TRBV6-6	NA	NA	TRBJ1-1	CASSKQGNTEAFF	TGTGCCAGCAGTAAACAGGGGAACACTGAAGCTTTCTTT
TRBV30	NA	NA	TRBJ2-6	CAWSRGVRDRAGANVLTF	TGTGCCTGGAGTCGGGGGGTGAGAGACAGGGCTGGGGCCAACGTCCTGACTTTC
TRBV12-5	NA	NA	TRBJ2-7	CASGLETTMRAYEQYF	TGTGCTAGTGGTTTGGAGACGACAATGAGGGCCTACGAGCAGTACTTC
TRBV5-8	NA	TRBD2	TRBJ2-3	CASSFSGRAPDTQYF	TGTGCCAGCAGCTTCAGCGGGAGGGCGCCAGATACGCAGTATTTT
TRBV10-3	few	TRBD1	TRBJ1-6	CAISEGQGADSPLHF	TGTGCCATCAGTGAAGGGCAGGGGGCTGATTCACCCCTCCACTTT
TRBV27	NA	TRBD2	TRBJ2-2	CASSLLGSGRTGELFF	TGTGCCAGCAGTTTACTCGGTAGCGGGAGAACCGGGGAGCTGTTTTTT
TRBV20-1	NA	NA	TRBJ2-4	CSASTGAAKNIQYF	TGCAGTGCTAGTACGGGGGCGGCCAAAAACATTCAGTACTTC